Listed below are T cell receptor beta chains from one sample, sequenced in a study of blood T cell repertoires in COVID-19. Produced via immunoSEQ multiplex PCR; TCRdb's table is partial and in-frame only. The sample has about 260,000 clones, around 87% seen once. The sequenced sample consisted of peripheral blood. Source of these receptors: a woman between 50 and 59 years old who had recovered from COVID-19. Each CDR3 is given with its conserved first and last residue.

V,J,length,CDR3
TRBV7-2,TRBJ1-3,13,CASSLAAGNTIYF
TRBV7-3,TRBJ2-3,16,CASSLLGHGRRDTQYF
TRBV7-8,TRBJ2-7,15,CASSEGQGVLYEQYF
TRBV11-2,TRBJ1-2,14,CASSDTTGFRGYTF
TRBV13,TRBJ2-7,14,CASSTGTSDHEQYF
TRBV27,TRBJ1-4,15,CASSPPTGRNEKLFF
TRBV9,TRBJ2-7,17,CASSGPGGQGSFYEQYF
TRBV19,TRBJ1-2,13,CASSYRVMDGYTF
TRBV6-4,TRBJ2-2,14,CASRLTVTTGELFF
TRBV3-1/TRBV3-2,TRBJ1-1,14,CASSAGTANTEAFF
TRBV6-5,TRBJ1-4,16,CASSYSRGGTNEKLFF
TRBV29-1,TRBJ2-7,14,CSVLGQLSSYEQYF
TRBV5-1,TRBJ2-2,14,CASSQTANTGELFF
TRBV27,TRBJ1-2,14,CASGLKGGGYGYTF
TRBV30,TRBJ1-1,11,CARQGGAEAFF
TRBV29-1,TRBJ2-3,15,CSVEGGTGRTDTQYF
TRBV5-6,TRBJ1-1,12,CASSLRNTEAFF
TRBV7-2,TRBJ2-7,15,CASSLVGRQVGEQYF